Listed here are 25 T cell receptor beta chains from one sample, sequenced in a study of blood T cell repertoires in COVID-19. This table comes from immunoSEQ multiplex PCR, and its TCRdb copy is limited to in-frame clones, with some not included. The sample has 130,000 to 150,000 clones; approximately 87% are singletons. Sequencing input: PBMCs or T cells enriched from blood (not recorded which). These receptors were collected from a man in his fifties or sixties who had recovered from COVID-19.

The chain has TRBV20-1 and TRBJ1-1, with D hard to call. The CDR3 covers 11 residues. The ends were cut back, 7 bases at V and 5 bases at J, with 11 bases in the middle. The V gene's germline CDR1 is DFQATT and CDR2 SNEGSKA (reference sequence). This CDR3 is CSVKMFTEAFF. CDR3 in DNA: TGCAGTGTCAAAATGTTTACTGAAGCTTTCTTT.

This chain joins TRBV6-5 and TRBJ1-6; the D gene is possibly TRBD1 (6 bases). Germline V CDR1 and CDR2: MNHEY, SVGAGI. The CDR3 totals 15 residues. Trimming pared 0 bases from V and 6 bases from J, leaving 9 bases between. The CDR3 sequence is CASSYSGAGNSPLHF. CDR3 bases: TGTGCCAGCAGTTACTCGGGGGCAGGTAATTCACCCCTCCACTTT.

The V gene is TRBV28, the J gene TRBJ1-4; possible D gene TRBD1, 5 bases. Germline CDR1 reads MDHEN; CDR2 reads SYDVKM. CDR3 size: 13 residues. Trimming left V 3 bases short and J 16 bases short, with 18 bases between. For the CDR3, the DNA is TGTGCCAGCAGTTTTTTACAGGAAGAGGTTTGGTTTTTT. Protein: CASSFLQEEVWFF.

The J gene is TRBJ2-3, the V gene TRBV5-6, with D possibly matching TRBD2 (6 bases). There are 16 residues in the CDR3. The germline V gene has CDR1 SGHDT and CDR2 YYEEEE. V dropped 0 bases and J dropped 2 bases, with 13 bases sitting between them. In nucleotides, the CDR3 is TGTGCCAGCAGCTTGGCCGGGGGACTTTCCACAGATACGCAGTATTTT. Its translation: CASSLAGGLSTDTQYF.

The rearrangement joins TRBV7-8 to TRBJ1-2; a possible D gene is TRBD1 (6 bases). Germline lookup yields CDR1 SGHVS and CDR2 FQNEAQ. This CDR3 comprises 15 residues. Trimming removed 1 base from V and 1 base from J, with 10 bases in between. The DNA of the CDR3 is TGTGCCAGCAGCTTAGGGACAGCCAATAACTATGGCTACACCTTC. Its protein product is CASSLGTANNYGYTF. Full variable domain (rest looked up from reference TRBV7-8 and TRBJ1-2): GAGVSQSPRYKVAKRGQDVALRCDPISGHVSLFWYQQALGQGPEFLTYFQNEAQLDKSGLPSDRFFAERPEGSVSTLKIQRTQQEDSAVYLCASSLGTANNYGYTFGSGTRLTVV.

This chain joins TRBV5-5 and TRBJ1-1; D is ambiguous. The V and J ends lost 4 bases and 0 bases respectively, with 4 bases between them. Germline lookup yields CDR1 SGHKS and CDR2 YYEKEE (reference sequence). The CDR3 has 12 residues. The CDR3 sequence: CASSPMNTEAFF. The CDR3 DNA is TGTGCCAGCAGCCCAATGAACACTGAAGCTTTCTTT.

Concerning this clone itself: One end of the junction varies from germline; a read error may be responsible. The gene calls are TRBV5-4 and TRBJ2-7; 12 nucleotides agree with TRBD2. The CDR3 contains 15 residues. Per the germline V gene, CDR1 is SGHNT and CDR2 is YYREEE (reference sequence). CDR3: CASSLGLAGGREQYF. The CDR3 region has the DNA TGTGCCAGCAGTTTGGGACTAGCGGGTGGACGCGAGCAGTACTTC. Supplemented by reference TRBV5-4 and TRBJ2-7, the full variable domain reads ETGVTQSPTHLIKTRGQQVTLRCSSQSGHNTVSWYQQALGQGPQFIFQYYREEENGRGNFPPRFSGLQFPNYSSELNVNALELDDSALYLCASSLGLAGGREQYFGPGTRLTVT.

V usage is TRBV11-2 and J usage is TRBJ2-7; 8 bases line up with TRBD1. The V segment lost 5 bases and the J segment 5 bases; nucleotides outside the gene matches: 8. The length of the CDR3 is 14 residues. Germline CDR1 and CDR2: SGHAT and FQNNGV. This chain's CDR3 is CASSPRTGIHEQYF. DNA for the CDR3: TGTGCCAGCAGCCCCCGGACAGGGATCCACGAGCAGTACTTC.

The J gene is TRBJ1-5, the V gene TRBV5-4; 8 bases align to TRBD1. Trimming removed 0 bases from V and 4 bases from J; junction bases left unmatched: 6. From germline, CDR1 is SGHNT and CDR2 YYREEE (reference sequence). The CDR3 loop spans 16 amino acids. The CDR3 is CASSLGPGQENQPQHF. Written as DNA, the CDR3 is TGTGCCAGCAGCTTGGGGCCGGGACAGGAGAATCAGCCCCAGCATTTT.

This clone has more than one count but fewer than ten. The chain employs TRBV5-4 and TRBJ1-1; no firm D call. The CDR3 is 14 amino acids. The V and J ends lost 1 base and 0 bases respectively, with 7 bases between them. Germline V gene sequence: CDR1 SGHNT, CDR2 YYREEE (reference sequence). The CDR3: CASSLWPLNTEAFF. The CDR3 coding sequence is TGTGCCAGCAGCTTGTGGCCTCTGAACACTGAAGCTTTCTTT.

The rearrangement uses TRBV4-1 and TRBJ2-7; no clear D. Per the germline V gene, CDR1 is MGHRA and CDR2 is YSYEKL. The length of the CDR3 is 13 residues. Deletions cut 3 bases from V and 2 bases from J, with 8 bases between. This CDR3 reads CASSHRETYEQYF. Here the CDR3 DNA reads TGCGCCAGCAGCCACCGAGAAACCTACGAGCAGTACTTC.

This chain links TRBV10-3 with TRBJ2-1, with TRBD2 identical over 8 bases. The CDR3 totals 15 residues. V lost 4 bases, J lost 1 base, and 3 bases stayed unmatched. Germline V gives CDR1 ENHRY, CDR2 SYGVKD. The CDR3 sequence: CAISGSGGSYNEQFF. CDR3 nucleotides: TGTGCCATCAGTGGCTCGGGGGGGTCCTACAATGAGCAGTTCTTC.

The chain has TRBV4-1 and TRBJ2-4; D gene unclear. The CDR3 has 15 amino acids. CDR1 is MGHRA, CDR2 YSYEKL, per germline. Trimming pared 4 bases from V and 0 bases from J, leaving 10 bases between. As DNA, the CDR3 is TGCGCCAGCAGCCCCGAAACTGAAGCCAAAAACATTCAGTACTTC. Translated: CASSPETEAKNIQYF.

The J gene is TRBJ1-2, the V gene TRBV28, with D perhaps TRBD1 (6 bases). Trimming left V 0 bases short and J 6 bases short, with 14 bases between. Germline CDR1 is MDHEN and CDR2 is SYDVKM. The CDR3 is 15 amino acids. The CDR3 protein is CASSLWPPRQDGYTF. CDR3 DNA sequence: TGTGCCAGCAGTTTATGGCCCCCTAGACAGGATGGCTACACCTTC.

This chain uses TRBV9 with TRBJ1-3; TRBD1 aligns across 10 bases. The DNA end lines up better with TRBJ2-2; the J call may be wrong. The CDR3 has 17 amino acids. Germline V gene lookup returns CDR1 SGDLS and CDR2 YYNGEE. Here the CDR3 reads CASSPTGGRLGTGELFF. As DNA, the CDR3 is TGTGCCAGCAGCCCGACAGGGGGCAGGTTGGGCACCGGGGAGCTGTTTTTT.

The CDR3 nucleotides read TGTGCCAGCAGTTCCGAGACACAGAATAACTATGGCTACACCTTC. It codes for CASSSETQNNYGYTF. The chain employs TRBV28 and TRBJ1-2; D is unresolved. This CDR3 spans 15 amino acids. V shed 4 bases and J shed 1 base, with 13 bases lying between them. CDR1 is MDHEN, CDR2 SYDVKM, per germline.

This chain joins TRBV14 and TRBJ1-2, with unresolved D. V was clipped by 0 bases and J by 5 bases, with 7 bases between them. Germline values: CDR1 SGHDN, CDR2 FVKESK. The CDR3 consists of 13 residues. For the CDR3, the DNA is TGTGCCAGCAGCCAAGAGAGGGTGTATGGCTACACCTTC. This sequence encodes CASSQERVYGYTF.

The CDR3 spells CASSWGEAQYF. The CDR3 nucleotides are TGTGCCAGCAGTTGGGGGGAAGCGCAGTATTTT. V is TRBV25-1 and J is TRBJ2-3; TRBD2 is a possible D gene (6 bases). CDR1 is MGHDK, CDR2 SYGVNS, per germline. This CDR3 region has 11 residues. Deletions cut 5 bases from V and 10 bases from J, with 10 bases between.

The chain carries TRBV7-8 and TRBJ1-1; D is uncertain. This CDR3 is built from 12 residues. Looked up from germline, CDR1 is SGHVS and CDR2 is FQNEAQ. V was shortened by 5 bases and J by 7 bases, with 11 bases between the two germline ends. The CDR3 DNA follows: TGTGCCAGCAGCCACCCCCGGGGTGAAGCTTTCTTT. It yields the protein CASSHPRGEAFF.

This chain links TRBV6-5 with TRBJ1-1; no clear D. Germline assignment: CDR1 MNHEY and CDR2 SVGAGI. The CDR3 length is 14 residues. The V end was cut by 0 bases, the J end by 6 bases, with 11 bases between. The CDR3 sequence: CASSYSSGRAEAFF. CDR3 coding DNA: TGTGCCAGCAGTTACTCGAGCGGGCGGGCTGAAGCTTTCTTT.

The chain has TRBV9 and TRBJ2-6; D may be TRBD1 (5 bases). Trimming shortened V by 0 bases and J by 0 bases, and 10 bases separated the two germline ends. Looked up from germline, CDR1 is SGDLS and CDR2 is YYNGEE. This CDR3 spans 17 amino acids. The CDR3 nucleotides read TGTGCCAGCAGCGTAGCGACAGCGACCTCTGGGGCCAACGTCCTGACTTTC. Its translation: CASSVATATSGANVLTF.

The V gene is TRBV27, the J gene TRBJ2-5, with a tentative D call TRBD2 (5 bases). Trimming removed 0 bases at V and 2 bases at J, with 10 bases between. Germline-derived CDR1 and CDR2 are MNHEY and SMNVEV (reference sequence). The CDR3 loop spans 15 amino acids. The CDR3 loop is CASSLSMSGQETQYF. The CDR3 DNA reads TGTGCCAGCAGTTTATCGATGAGCGGACAAGAGACCCAGTACTTC.

V gene TRBV7-9 combines with J gene TRBJ2-5, with a weak D call TRBD1 (6 bases). The germline CDR1 and CDR2 sequences are SEHNR and FQNEAQ (reference sequence). Trimming pared 4 bases from V and 5 bases from J, leaving 17 bases between. The CDR3 consists of 15 residues. The CDR3 loop reads CASSSAQGLGETQYF. CDR3 DNA: TGTGCCAGCAGCTCAGCACAGGGATTAGGGGAGACCCAGTACTTC.

The chain joins TRBV21-1 to TRBJ2-7; TRBD1, the table's D call, was not compared with the DNA. TRBV21-1 is recorded as a pseudogene. The CDR3 sequence is 13 residues long. The CDR3 reads CASSKGQGHEQYF. DNA of the CDR3: TGTGCCAGCAGCAAAGGACAGGGGCACGAGCAGTACTTC.

The J gene is TRBJ1-1, the V gene TRBV28, with D tentatively TRBD1 (5 bases). This CDR3 comprises 14 residues. Trimming removed 0 bases from V and 2 bases from J, with 7 bases in between. Germline V CDR1 and CDR2: MDHEN, SYDVKM. The CDR3 DNA reads as TGTGCCAGCAGTTTATGGGGGGGTAACACTGAAGCTTTCTTT. This encodes CASSLWGGNTEAFF. Full variable domain (missing parts from reference TRBV28 and TRBJ1-1): DVKVTQSSRYLVKRTGEKVFLECVQDMDHENMFWYRQDPGLGLRLIYFSYDVKMKEKGDIPEGYSVSREKKERFSLILESASTNQTSMYLCASSLWGGNTEAFFGQGTRLTVV.